The rows below give T cell receptor beta chains drawn from one sample of a study of blood T cell repertoires in COVID-19. Repertoires were generated with immunoSEQ multiplex PCR, while TCRdb's copy carries only in-frame clones and drops some. The sample consists of about 200,000 clones, around 90% of them appearing once. The specimen was PBMCs or T cells enriched from blood (not recorded which). These receptors all stem from a young woman who had recovered from COVID-19. The CDR3 runs from the conserved cysteine through the conserved F or W. A D gene is named only where the DNA matches it firmly. A row's size may be missing; if present it is once, few, many or a size class.

clone_size,j_call,cdr3_length,d_call,v_call,cdr3_aa,cdr3_nt
-,TRBJ1-2,15,-,TRBV27,CASSFTELSHYGYTF,TGTGCCAGCAGTTTCACAGAGTTGAGTCACTATGGCTACACCTTC
-,TRBJ2-2,12,-,TRBV12-5,CASALVAGELFF,TGTGCTAGTGCCCTGGTAGCCGGGGAGCTGTTTTTT
-,TRBJ1-1,15,TRBD1,TRBV4-3,CASSPTGTVNTEAFF,TGCGCCAGCAGCCCAACCGGGACAGTGAACACTGAAGCTTTCTTT
-,TRBJ1-5,14,TRBD1,TRBV19,CASRRGQVNQPQHF,TGTGCCAGTAGGAGGGGACAGGTAAATCAGCCCCAGCATTTT
-,TRBJ1-5,14,-,TRBV4-1,CASSQLGLNQPQHF,TGCGCCAGCAGCCAATTGGGGCTCAATCAGCCCCAGCATTTT
once,TRBJ1-5,13,-,TRBV2,CASTLRSNQPQHF,TGTGCCAGCACCCTCCGTAGCAATCAGCCCCAGCATTTT
-,TRBJ2-1,14,TRBD1,TRBV5-4,CASSSRGRGNEQFF,TGTGCCAGCAGCTCCAGGGGGCGCGGGAATGAGCAGTTCTTC
-,TRBJ1-5,14,-,TRBV3-1/TRBV3-2,CASSQAIANQPQHF,TGTGCCAGCAGCCAAGCGATAGCCAATCAGCCCCAGCATTTT
-,TRBJ1-5,14,TRBD1,TRBV6-5,CASRDRGRNQPQHF,TGTGCCAGCAGGGACAGGGGGCGGAATCAGCCCCAGCATTTT
-,TRBJ2-2,16,TRBD2,TRBV6-2/TRBV6-3,CASSYGLAGGDGELFF,TGTGCCAGCAGTTACGGACTAGCGGGAGGAGACGGGGAGCTGTTTTTT
-,TRBJ1-5,14,TRBD1,TRBV6-5,CASSWGQKYQPQHF,TGTGCCAGCAGTTGGGGACAGAAGTATCAGCCCCAGCATTTT
few,TRBJ1-2,13,TRBD1,TRBV7-9,CASSKLQGGGYTF,TGTGCCAGCAGCAAACTACAGGGGGGCGGCTACACCTTC
-,TRBJ1-6,15,TRBD1,TRBV28,CASRGGQGVRSPLHF,TGTGCCAGCAGAGGGGGACAGGGGGTGAGGTCACCCCTCCACTTT